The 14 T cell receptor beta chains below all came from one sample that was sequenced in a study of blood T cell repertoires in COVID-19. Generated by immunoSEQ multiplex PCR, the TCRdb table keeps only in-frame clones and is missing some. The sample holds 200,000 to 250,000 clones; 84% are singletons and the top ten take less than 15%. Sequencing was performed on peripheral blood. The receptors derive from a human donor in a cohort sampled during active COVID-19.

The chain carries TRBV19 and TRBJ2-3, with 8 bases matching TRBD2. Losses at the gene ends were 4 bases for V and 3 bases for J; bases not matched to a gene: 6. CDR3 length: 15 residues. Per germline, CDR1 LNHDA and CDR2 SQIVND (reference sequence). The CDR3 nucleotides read TGTGCCAGTAGTACCAGCGGGAGTAGTACAGATACGCAGTATTTT. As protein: CASSTSGSSTDTQYF. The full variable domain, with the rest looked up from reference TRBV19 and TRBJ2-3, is DGGITQSPKYLFRKEGQNVTLSCEQNLNHDAMYWYRQDPGQGLRLIYYSQIVNDFQKGDIAEGYSVSREKKESFPLTVTSAQKNPTAFYLCASSTSGSSTDTQYFGPGTRLTVL.

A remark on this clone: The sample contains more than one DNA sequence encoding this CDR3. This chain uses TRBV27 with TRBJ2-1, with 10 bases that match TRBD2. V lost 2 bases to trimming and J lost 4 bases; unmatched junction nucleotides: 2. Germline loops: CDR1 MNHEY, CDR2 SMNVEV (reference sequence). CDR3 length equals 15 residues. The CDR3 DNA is TGTGCCAGCAGTTTAAGCGGGAGGGTATACAATGAGCAGTTCTTC. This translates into CASSLSGRVYNEQFF.

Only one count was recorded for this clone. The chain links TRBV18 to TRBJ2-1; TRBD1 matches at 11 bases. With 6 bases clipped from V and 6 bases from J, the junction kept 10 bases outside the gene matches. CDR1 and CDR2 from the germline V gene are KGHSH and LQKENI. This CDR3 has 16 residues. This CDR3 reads CASSAESGQGGNEQFF. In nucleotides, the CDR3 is TGTGCCAGCTCGGCGGAATCGGGACAGGGGGGCAATGAGCAGTTCTTC.

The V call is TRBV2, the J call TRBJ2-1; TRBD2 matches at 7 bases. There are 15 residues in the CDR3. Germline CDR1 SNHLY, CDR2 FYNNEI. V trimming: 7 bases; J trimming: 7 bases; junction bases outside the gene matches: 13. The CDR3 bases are TGTGCCAGCACCCCAGGGCAGGTGGGGGGGAATGAGCAGTTCTTC. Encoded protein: CASTPGQVGGNEQFF.

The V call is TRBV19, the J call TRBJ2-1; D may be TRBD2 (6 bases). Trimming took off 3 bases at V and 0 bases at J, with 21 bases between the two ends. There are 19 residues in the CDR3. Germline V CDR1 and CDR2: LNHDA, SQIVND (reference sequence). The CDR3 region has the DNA TGTGCCAGTAGTATGGCGGTAGCGGCCTACAACAGCTCCTACAATGAGCAGTTCTTC. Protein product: CASSMAVAAYNSSYNEQFF.

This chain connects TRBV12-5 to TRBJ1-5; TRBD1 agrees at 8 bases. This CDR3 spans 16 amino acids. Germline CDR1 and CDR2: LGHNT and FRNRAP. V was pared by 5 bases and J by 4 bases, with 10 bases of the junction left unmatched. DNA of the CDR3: TGTGCTAGTGGTCAATGGGACAGGTTGGGGAATCAGCCCCAGCATTTT. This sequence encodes CASGQWDRLGNQPQHF. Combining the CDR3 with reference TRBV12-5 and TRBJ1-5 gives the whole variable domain DARVTQTPRHKVTEMGQEVTMRCQPILGHNTVFWYRQTMMQGLELLAYFRNRAPLDDSGMPKDRFSAEMPDATLATLKIQPSEPRDSAVYFCASGQWDRLGNQPQHFGDGTRLSIL.

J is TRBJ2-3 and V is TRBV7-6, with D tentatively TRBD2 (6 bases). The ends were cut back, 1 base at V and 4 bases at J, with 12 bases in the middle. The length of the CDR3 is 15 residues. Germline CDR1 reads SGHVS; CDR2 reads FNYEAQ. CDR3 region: CASSLGGVSADTQYF. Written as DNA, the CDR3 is TGTGCCAGCAGCTTAGGCGGGGTATCCGCAGATACGCAGTATTTT.

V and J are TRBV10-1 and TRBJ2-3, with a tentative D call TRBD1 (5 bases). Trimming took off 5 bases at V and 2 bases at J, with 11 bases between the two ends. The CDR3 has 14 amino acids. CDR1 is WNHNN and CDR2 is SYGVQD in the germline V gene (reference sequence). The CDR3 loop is CASSWGRITDTQYF. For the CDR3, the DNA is TGCGCCAGCAGTTGGGGCCGGATCACAGATACGCAGTATTTT.

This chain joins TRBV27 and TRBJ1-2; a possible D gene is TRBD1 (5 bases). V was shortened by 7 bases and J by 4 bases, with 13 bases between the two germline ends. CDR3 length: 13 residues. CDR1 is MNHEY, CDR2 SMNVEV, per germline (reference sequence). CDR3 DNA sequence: TGTGCCAGCAAATCCAGGGAAAGCTATGGCTACACCTTC. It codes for CASKSRESYGYTF.

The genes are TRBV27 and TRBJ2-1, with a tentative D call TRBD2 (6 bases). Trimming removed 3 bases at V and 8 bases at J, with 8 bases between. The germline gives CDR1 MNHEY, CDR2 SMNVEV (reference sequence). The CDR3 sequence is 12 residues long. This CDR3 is CASSFGGYEQFF. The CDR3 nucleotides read TGTGCCAGCAGTTTCGGGGGATATGAGCAGTTCTTC.

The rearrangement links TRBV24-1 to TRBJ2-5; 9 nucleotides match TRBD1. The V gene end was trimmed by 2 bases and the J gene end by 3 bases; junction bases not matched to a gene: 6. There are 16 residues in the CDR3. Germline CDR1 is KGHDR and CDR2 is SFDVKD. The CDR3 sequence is CATSDWITGGEETQYF. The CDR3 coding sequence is TGTGCCACCAGTGATTGGATAACAGGGGGCGAAGAGACCCAGTACTTC.

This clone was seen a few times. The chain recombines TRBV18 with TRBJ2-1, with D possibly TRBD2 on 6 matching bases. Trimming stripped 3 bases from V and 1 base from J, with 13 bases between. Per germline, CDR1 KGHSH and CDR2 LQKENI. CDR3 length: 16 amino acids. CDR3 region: CASSPGREVSYNEQFF. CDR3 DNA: TGTGCCAGCTCACCCGGGCGGGAAGTGTCCTACAATGAGCAGTTCTTC.

Here the CDR3 reads CASSENRGPFRELFF. DNA for the CDR3: TGTGCCAGCAGTGAAAACAGGGGGCCATTCAGGGAGCTGTTTTTT. This chain connects TRBV2 to TRBJ2-2; TRBD1 aligns across 9 bases. The germline gives CDR1 SNHLY, CDR2 FYNNEI. The CDR3 totals 15 residues. The V segment lost 2 bases and the J segment 9 bases; nucleotides outside the gene matches: 7.

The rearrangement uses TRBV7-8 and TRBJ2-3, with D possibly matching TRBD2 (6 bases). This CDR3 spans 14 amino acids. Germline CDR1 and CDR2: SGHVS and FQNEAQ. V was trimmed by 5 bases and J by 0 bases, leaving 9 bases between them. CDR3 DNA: TGTGCCAGCAGCGCAAGCGGGAGCACAGATACGCAGTATTTT. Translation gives CASSASGSTDTQYF.